This note documents a single TCR beta chain sequence. This entry belongs to a study of blood T cell repertoires in COVID-19. The overall study: The origin of the acute and convalescent COVID-19 samples was the United States, Italy and Spain.

This CDR3 has 12 amino acids. In germline, CDR1 is GTSNPN, CDR2 SVGIG (reference sequence). V lost 1 base to trimming and J lost 2 bases, with 5 bases between them. Original methodology: Quantification of nucleated cells was approximated via reference gene primer amplification. Profiling relied on immunoSEQ multiplex PCR, and the TCRdb table lists in-frame clones only, not all of them. Clone size and the V and J calls come from that table; the DNA yielded D and trimming. This sample carries over 10,000 clones, around 76% of them seen once, and the ten largest clones take 40% to 45%. V gene TRBV30 combines with J gene TRBJ1-2; D unresolved. Source material: peripheral blood. The receptor was derived from a woman aged 80 or over with acute or convalescent COVID-19. The CDR3 reads CAWSGANYGYTF. The CDR3 DNA is TGTGCCTGGAGTGGGGCGAACTATGGCTACACCTTC.